Each of the 17 T cell receptor beta chains below was sequenced from the same sample in a study of T cell changes during pregnancy in multiple sclerosis (dated by TCRdb to about 2019). Libraries were prepared through the immunoSEQ multiplex PCR assay. In TCRdb, the immuneACCESS table is reduced to in-frame sequences with V and J assigned. These tables do not hold every clone; where another copy was compared, an unresolved V gene accounts for under half, and the others remain unexplained. The sample includes 35,000 to 50,000 clones, with 87% observed a single time. The ten largest clones capture approximately 1% of the sample. This material consisted of CD4+ T cells from peripheral blood mononuclear cells, taken after pregnancy. These receptors came from a female donor with multiple sclerosis, enrolled in a pregnancy study.

The chain uses TRBV20-1 and TRBJ2-7; D is possibly TRBD1 (6 bases). Looked up from germline, CDR1 is DFQATT and CDR2 is SNEGSKA (reference sequence). This CDR3 spans 11 amino acids. V lost 3 bases, J lost 7 bases, and 10 bases lay in between. CDR3 coding DNA: TGCAGTGCTAGGGGGGCTACGGAGCAGTACTTC. Residues: CSARGATEQYF.

This clone is categorized as medium-sized (0.01 to 0.1%). The V and J genes are TRBV28 and TRBJ1-5; the D gene is possibly TRBD1 (5 bases). The CDR3 consists of 14 residues. With 7 bases removed from V and 4 bases from J, the gap between germline ends came to 14 bases. From germline, CDR1 is MDHEN and CDR2 SYDVKM. CDR3 in DNA: TGTGCCAGCACACCCGGGGGGAGAAATCAGCCCCAGCATTTT. It specifies CASTPGGRNQPQHF.

There are a few counts of this clone. The chain has TRBV11-2 and TRBJ2-7, with 7 positions matching TRBD2. V shed 5 bases, J shed 2 bases, and the junction held 12 bases outside the gene matches. Germline V gene sequence: CDR1 SGHAT, CDR2 FQNNGV. The CDR3 has 16 amino acids. CDR3 residues: CASSLTGPRGTYEQYF. The DNA of the CDR3 is TGTGCCAGCAGCCTCACGGGCCCGCGGGGGACCTACGAGCAGTACTTC.

Here the CDR3 DNA reads TGTGCCAGCAGCTCGGACAGGGCTGAGCAGTTCTTC. Its protein is CASSSDRAEQFF. This rearrangement joins TRBV11-1 to TRBJ2-1, with 8 bases lining up with TRBD1. V lost 4 bases and J lost 9; bases outside the gene matches: 2. Germline CDR1 and CDR2: SGHAT and FQDESV (reference sequence). This CDR3 has 12 amino acids.

The chain employs TRBV15 and TRBJ1-2, with D perhaps TRBD1 (6 bases). Germline-derived CDR1 and CDR2 are LNHNV and YYDKDF (reference sequence). Deletions cut 2 bases from V and 3 bases from J, with 16 bases between. This CDR3 comprises 16 residues. CDR3 in amino acids: CATSRQLLQGDYGYTF. The CDR3 DNA follows: TGTGCCACCAGCAGACAACTCCTACAGGGCGACTATGGCTACACCTTC.

The chain carries TRBV7-9 and TRBJ2-7; 7 bases map to TRBD1. Germline loops: CDR1 SEHNR, CDR2 FQNEAQ (reference sequence). V dropped 0 bases and J dropped 2; count of bases not matched to a gene: 13. The CDR3 consists of 18 residues. The CDR3 DNA follows: TGTGCCAGCAGCTTAGCCCCCGTGGGTAGGGGGCGACCCTACGAGCAGTACTTC. Its protein product is CASSLAPVGRGRPYEQYF.

The rearrangement links TRBV10-2 to TRBJ2-2, with 8 bases fitting TRBD2. CDR1 and CDR2 from the germline V gene are WSHSY and SAAADI. Germline trimming cut 6 bases from V and 3 bases from J; bases unmatched to any gene: 6. This CDR3 is built from 15 residues. CDR3 region: CASSQGLGDTGELFF. CDR3 DNA sequence: TGCGCCAGCAGCCAGGGACTAGGGGACACCGGGGAGCTGTTTTTT.

V gene TRBV7-2 combines with J gene TRBJ2-4; 8 bases match TRBD1. This CDR3 has 13 amino acids. V trimming: 6 bases; J trimming: 8 bases; junction bases outside the gene matches: 6. Germline V gene data show CDR1 as SGHTA and CDR2 as FQGNSA. In DNA, the CDR3 is TGTGCCAGCAGAGGACAGGGTGCCCACATTCAGTACTTC. It is translated as CASRGQGAHIQYF.

This clone showed up just once. This rearrangement joins TRBV6-5 to TRBJ1-1; TRBD1 might be the D (6 bases). The CDR3 has 15 residues. Germline CDR1 is MNHEY and CDR2 is SVGAGI. V gave up 6 bases and J gave up 1 base, with 15 bases separating them. The CDR3 is CASRHYGGANTEAFF. CDR3 sequence (DNA): TGTGCCAGCAGACATTATGGGGGGGCGAACACTGAAGCTTTCTTT.

The genes are TRBV10-3 and TRBJ2-7; 9 bases are a match to TRBD2. With V trimmed by 7 bases and J by 2 bases, 6 bases remained unmatched. This CDR3 spans 14 amino acids. Germline V CDR1 and CDR2: ENHRY, SYGVKD. CDR3 region: CAIKGLAGPYEQYF. The CDR3 nucleotides read TGTGCCATCAAGGGGCTAGCGGGACCCTACGAGCAGTACTTC.

The V call is TRBV27, the J call TRBJ2-7; D gene unclear. Per germline, CDR1 MNHEY and CDR2 SMNVEV (reference sequence). With 7 bases removed from V and 3 bases from J, the gap between germline ends came to 19 bases. The CDR3 is 15 amino acids. CDR3 sequence: CASTSLGSGSYEQYF. The CDR3 DNA sequence: TGTGCCAGCACTTCCCTGGGCTCTGGAAGCTACGAGCAGTACTTC.

The CDR3 region is CASRIGTGLTGYTF. The CDR3 coding sequence is TGTGCCAGCAGGATCGGGACAGGGTTGACTGGCTACACCTTC. The genes are TRBV27 and TRBJ1-2; 9 bases map to TRBD1. The length of the CDR3 is 14 residues. The V gene end was trimmed by 6 bases and the J gene end by 7 bases; junction bases not matched to a gene: 9. Germline V gives CDR1 MNHEY, CDR2 SMNVEV (reference sequence).

V is TRBV4-1 and J is TRBJ1-6; D is ambiguous. The CDR3 totals 14 residues. Trimming took 1 base from V and 9 from J, leaving 10 bases between them. Germline CDR1 MGHRA, CDR2 YSYEKL. CDR3 sequence reads: CASSQVTTGSPLHF. CDR3 sequence (DNA): TGCGCCAGCAGCCAAGTGACAACCGGTTCACCCCTCCACTTT.

This clone was counted between two and nine times. This chain uses TRBV5-1 with TRBJ2-7; the D is unclear. Trimming took 0 bases from V and 2 from J, leaving 9 bases between them. CDR1 is SGHRS and CDR2 is YFSETQ in the germline V gene. This CDR3 contains 14 residues. CDR3 residues: CASSLADTPYEQYF. CDR3 nucleotide sequence: TGCGCCAGCAGCTTGGCCGACACTCCCTACGAGCAGTACTTC.

J is TRBJ1-2 and V is TRBV7-2, with 8 bases lining up with TRBD1. The trim removed 3 bases at V and 7 bases at J, leaving 7 bases unmatched. Germline assignment: CDR1 SGHTA and CDR2 FQGNSA. The CDR3 contains 14 residues. CDR3 nucleotides: TGTGCCAGCAGCTTCCCTGGACAGGGATTTGGCTACACCTTC. This gives the protein CASSFPGQGFGYTF.

The rearrangement joins TRBV15 to TRBJ2-1, with TRBD2 matching 12 bases. Trimming removed 3 bases from V and 4 bases from J; junction bases left unmatched: 7. Germline CDR1 reads LNHNV; CDR2 reads YYDKDF (reference sequence). The CDR3 consists of 17 residues. DNA of the CDR3: TGTGCCACCAGCAGGTTGCGGACTAGCGGGGATTACAATGAGCAGTTCTTC. Protein: CATSRLRTSGDYNEQFF. The full variable domain, with the rest looked up from reference TRBV15 and TRBJ2-1, is DAMVIQNPRYQVTQFGKPVTLSCSQTLNHNVMYWYQQKSSQAPKLLFHYYDKDFNNEADTPDNFQSRRPNTSFCFLDIRSPGLGDTAMYLCATSRLRTSGDYNEQFFGPGTRLTVL.

The rearrangement uses TRBV20-1 and TRBJ2-5; possible D gene TRBD2, 6 bases. Per the germline V gene, CDR1 is DFQATT and CDR2 is SNEGSKA (reference sequence). CDR3 length: 11 residues. This CDR3 reads CRGMRGATQYF. The CDR3 DNA is TGCAGGGGAATGCGGGGAGCGACCCAGTACTTC.